Following are 32 T cell receptor beta chains from one sample sequenced in a study of control samples from healthy donors and cancer patients. Produced via immunoSEQ multiplex PCR; TCRdb's table is partial and in-frame only. The top ten hold about 10% of the sample, which has some 100,000 clones, around three quarters seen once. The sequenced sample consisted of blood. The receptor source for this set is a woman in her thirties in good health.

For the CDR3, the DNA is TGCGCCAGCAGTTCTGCTTCATTACAGGGTACCAACGTCCTGACTTTC. It encodes CASSSASLQGTNVLTF. This rearrangement joins TRBV5-1 to TRBJ2-6, with D tentatively TRBD1 (6 bases). The CDR3 is 16 residues long. The germline gives CDR1 SGHRS, CDR2 YFSETQ. The germline V and J ends were trimmed by 5 bases and 8 bases, with 20 bases remaining between them.

This clone was seen a single time. The gene calls are TRBV19 and TRBJ2-3; no reliable D call. CDR3 length: 13 amino acids. The V gene's germline CDR1 is LNHDA and CDR2 SQIVND (reference sequence). V lost 1 base to trimming and J lost 5 bases, with 7 bases between them. The CDR3, as DNA: TGTGCCAGTAGTATAGGACTGCTAGATACGCAGTATTTT. Translated: CASSIGLLDTQYF.

This chain uses TRBV19 with TRBJ1-2; D is perhaps TRBD1 (5 bases). The CDR3 loop spans 12 amino acids. Deletions cut 5 bases from V and 6 bases from J, with 10 bases between. Germline lookup yields CDR1 LNHDA and CDR2 SQIVND (reference sequence). CDR3 sequence (DNA): TGTGCCAGTAGTCTCTCGACAGATGGCTACACCTTC. This encodes CASSLSTDGYTF.

The genes are TRBV7-2 and TRBJ1-1; 12 bases map to TRBD1. V trimming: 2 bases; J trimming: 5 bases; junction bases outside the gene matches: 9. The length of the CDR3 is 17 residues. Germline V gene data show CDR1 as SGHTA and CDR2 as FQGNSA. The CDR3 is CASSLRASGQGATEAFF. DNA of the CDR3: TGTGCCAGCAGCTTAAGGGCTTCGGGACAGGGGGCGACTGAAGCTTTCTTT.

The chain joins TRBV6-5 to TRBJ2-5; maybe TRBD2 (7 bases). V lost 4 bases to trimming and J lost 5 bases, with 14 bases between them. CDR3 length: 14 amino acids. Germline V lookup: CDR1 MNHEY, CDR2 SVGAGI. The CDR3 DNA reads as TGTGCCAGCAGTTCATGGGGGGGCCGGGAGACCCAGTACTTC. This encodes CASSSWGGRETQYF.

The rearrangement joins TRBV6-2 or TRBV6-3 to TRBJ2-1; 13 bases fit TRBD2. J gave up 1 base and V 8 bases, and 11 bases lay outside the gene matches. The CDR3 is 18 residues long. The germline gives CDR1 MNHEY, CDR2 SVGEGT. CDR3 bases: TGTGCCAGCGGCCTCGATTTGACTAGCGGGGGGTCCTACAATGAGCAGTTCTTC. Encoded protein: CASGLDLTSGGSYNEQFF.

This chain uses TRBV9 with TRBJ2-7, with D perhaps assigned TRBD1 or TRBD2 (5 bases each). Germline-derived CDR1 and CDR2 are SGDLS and YYNGEE. Trimming shortened V by 0 bases and J by 5 bases, and 12 bases separated the two germline ends. CDR3 length: 14 residues. CDR3 bases: TGTGCCAGCAGCGTAGGAGGGGTTGTCCACGAGCAGTACTTC. Translating gives CASSVGGVVHEQYF.

The chain couples TRBV7-8 to TRBJ1-5; TRBD1 aligns across 9 bases. The V gene's germline CDR1 is SGHVS and CDR2 FQNEAQ. The V gene end was trimmed by 1 base and the J gene end by 1 base; junction bases not matched to a gene: 5. CDR3 size: 17 residues. The CDR3 bases are TGTGCCAGCAGCTTAGTGGGACAGGGCTGGAGCAATCAGCCCCAGCATTTT. This encodes CASSLVGQGWSNQPQHF. Together with reference TRBV7-8 and TRBJ1-5, the CDR3 gives the full variable domain: GAGVSQSPRYKVAKRGQDVALRCDPISGHVSLFWYQQALGQGPEFLTYFQNEAQLDKSGLPSDRFFAERPEGSVSTLKIQRTQQEDSAVYLCASSLVGQGWSNQPQHFGDGTRLSIL.

Note on this clone: A read error may account for a junction end that differs from germline. The chain couples TRBV6-1 to TRBJ1-4; no firm D call. The CDR3 totals 12 residues. Germline V CDR1 and CDR2: MNHNS, SASEGT. This CDR3 is CASSELRGPDLF. CDR3 sequence (DNA): TGTGCCAGCAGTGAACTACGCGGCCCAGATCTTTTT.

This clone was seen a few times. The chain uses TRBV3-1 (or the pseudogene TRBV3-2) and TRBJ1-2; 8 bases line up with TRBD1. The length of the CDR3 is 16 residues. The germline V gene has CDR1 LGHDT and CDR2 YNNKEL (reference sequence). Trimming removed 1 base from V and 3 bases from J; junction bases left unmatched: 7. CDR3 sequence: CASSQGDRGFDYGYTF. For the CDR3, the DNA is TGTGCCAGCAGCCAAGGAGACAGGGGTTTCGACTATGGCTACACCTTC.

A few counts support this clone. The V gene is TRBV9, the J gene TRBJ2-3, with a possible D match to TRBD2 (7 bases). This CDR3 contains 17 residues. The V end lost 4 bases, the J end lost 2 bases, and 20 bases lay between the germline ends. Germline-derived CDR1 and CDR2 are SGDLS and YYNGEE. CDR3 nucleotides: TGTGCCAGCAGCCCCAGAGGGGGGGCCCTAATCACAGATACGCAGTATTTT. Translated: CASSPRGGALITDTQYF.

V and J are TRBV16 and TRBJ2-2; the D gene is possibly TRBD1 (6 bases). V was clipped by 5 bases and J by 7 bases, with 14 bases between them. The CDR3 loop spans 14 amino acids. Per germline, CDR1 KGHSY and CDR2 FQNENV. The CDR3 reads CASSLTGKGGELFF. The CDR3 nucleotides are TGTGCCAGCAGCTTAACAGGGAAAGGCGGGGAGCTGTTTTTT. Full variable domain (remainder filled in from reference TRBV16 and TRBJ2-2): GEEVAQTPKHLVRGEGQKAKLYCAPIKGHSYVFWYQQVLKNEFKFLISFQNENVFDETGMPKERFSAKCLPNSPCSLEIQATKLEDSAVYFCASSLTGKGGELFFGEGSRLTVL.

This clone was picked up a small number of times. V gene TRBV10-1 combines with J gene TRBJ2-7; D gene unclear. The length of the CDR3 is 12 residues. Germline V gene sequence: CDR1 WNHNN, CDR2 SYGVQD (reference sequence). Trimming removed 3 bases from V and 7 bases from J, with 10 bases in between. This CDR3 reads CASSDGLREQYF. CDR3 DNA sequence: TGCGCCAGCAGTGATGGGTTACGTGAGCAGTACTTC.

This chain uses TRBV6-1 with TRBJ2-5; 9 bases fit TRBD2. Losses at the gene ends were 6 bases for V and 4 bases for J; bases not matched to a gene: 9. The CDR3 extends over 15 amino acids. CDR1 is MNHNS, CDR2 SASEGT, per germline. The CDR3 loop reads CASRAGGELGETQYF. DNA for the CDR3: TGTGCCAGCAGGGCGGGGGGGGAATTAGGAGAGACCCAGTACTTC.

The CDR3 region has the DNA TGTGCCAGCTCACACAAGGCTTCCGGGCCCGGGGAGCTGTTTTTT. Its translation is CASSHKASGPGELFF. This chain joins TRBV18 and TRBJ2-2, with D unresolved. Germline V CDR1 and CDR2: KGHSH, LQKENI. This CDR3 is 15 amino acids long. V was trimmed by 4 bases and J by 6 bases, leaving 15 bases between them.

The CDR3 protein is CASSMPQSKYGYTF. The CDR3 nucleotides are TGTGCCAGTAGTATGCCTCAATCGAAGTATGGCTACACCTTC. V is TRBV19 and J is TRBJ1-2, with D hard to call. Between the trimmed V and J ends, which lost 3 bases and 5 bases, there was a span of 13 bases. This CDR3 is 14 amino acids long. CDR1 LNHDA and CDR2 SQIVND come from the germline V gene (reference sequence).

The chain joins TRBV6-5 to TRBJ2-6, with unresolved D. Trimming cost V 6 bases and J 0 bases, with 6 bases left between them. The CDR3 runs 14 residues. Germline CDR1 is MNHEY and CDR2 is SVGAGI. Here the CDR3 DNA reads TGTGCCAGCAGAAGCGTCTCTGGGGCCAACGTCCTGACTTTC. Encoded protein: CASRSVSGANVLTF.

The V gene is TRBV30, the J gene TRBJ2-5; 12 bases are shared with TRBD1. The length of the CDR3 is 15 residues. Germline CDR1 reads GTSNPN; CDR2 reads SVGIG (reference sequence). V was pared by 3 bases and J by 3 bases, with 5 bases of the junction left unmatched. CDR3 protein: CAWSGDRGREETQYF. The CDR3 bases are TGTGCCTGGAGCGGGGACAGGGGGCGCGAAGAGACCCAGTACTTC.

The chain employs TRBV11-2 and TRBJ2-5; D perhaps matches TRBD2 (5 bases). This CDR3 is built from 13 residues. The V gene lost 5 bases and the J gene lost 1 base, with 8 bases spanning the gap. Per the germline V gene, CDR1 is SGHAT and CDR2 is FQNNGV. The CDR3 nucleotides are TGTGCCAGCAGCCCCGGGGTCCAAGAGACCCAGTACTTC. Translation gives CASSPGVQETQYF.

This clone appeared a single time. The V call is TRBV13, the J call TRBJ2-3; D might be TRBD2 (6 bases). The CDR3 consists of 15 residues. Trimming stripped 5 bases from V and 1 base from J, with 13 bases between. Germline V gene sequence: CDR1 PRHDT, CDR2 FYEKMQ (reference sequence). The CDR3 nucleotides read TGTGCCAGCAGCCGTTCCGGGGGTCGCACAGATACGCAGTATTTT. Translating gives CASSRSGGRTDTQYF.

The chain joins TRBV5-1 to TRBJ1-1; 11 nucleotides agree with TRBD1. The CDR3 totals 16 residues. J lost 1 base, V lost 3 bases, and 5 bases had no gene match. Looked up from germline, CDR1 is SGHRS and CDR2 is YFSETQ. The CDR3 nucleotides are TGCGCCAGCAGCTGGGGACAGGGGGGCCCGAACACTGAAGCTTTCTTT. Amino acid sequence: CASSWGQGGPNTEAFF.

This clone was detected only once. The rearrangement uses TRBV6-5 and TRBJ2-1; tentatively, D is TRBD1 (6 bases). The CDR3 spans 15 residues. Germline-derived CDR1 and CDR2 are MNHEY and SVGAGI. Between the trimmed V and J ends, which lost 5 bases and 10 bases, there was a span of 21 bases. CDR3 sequence (DNA): TGTGCCAGCAGTCGACGTCCCTATCAGGGGATCGAGCAGTTCTTC. It is translated as CASSRRPYQGIEQFF.

The chain has TRBV9 and TRBJ1-1; possibly TRBD1 for D (5 bases). The germline V gene has CDR1 SGDLS and CDR2 YYNGEE. The ends were cut back, 3 bases at V and 1 base at J, with 7 bases in the middle. The CDR3 spans 13 residues. The CDR3 bases are TGTGCCAGCAGCGGAGGGGCGAACACTGAAGCTTTCTTT. The encoded protein is CASSGGANTEAFF.

This sequence joins TRBV19 and TRBJ1-3; D uncertain. Trimming removed 4 bases from V and 6 bases from J, with 16 bases in between. CDR1 LNHDA and CDR2 SQIVND come from the germline V gene (reference sequence). This CDR3 has 15 amino acids. CDR3 loop: CASSTYRGRANTIYF. In nucleotides, the CDR3 is TGTGCCAGTAGTACCTATCGAGGGCGAGCAAACACCATATATTTT. Together with reference TRBV19 and TRBJ1-3, the CDR3 gives the full variable domain: DGGITQSPKYLFRKEGQNVTLSCEQNLNHDAMYWYRQDPGQGLRLIYYSQIVNDFQKGDIAEGYSVSREKKESFPLTVTSAQKNPTAFYLCASSTYRGRANTIYFGEGSWLTVV.

This clone was seen a handful of times. V is TRBV5-4 and J is TRBJ1-2; D gene ambiguous. Germline V gene lookup returns CDR1 SGHNT and CDR2 YYREEE (reference sequence). The CDR3 totals 13 residues. V was clipped by 3 bases and J by 8 bases, with 14 bases between them. Here the CDR3 DNA reads TGTGCCAGCAGCTCACCGGGCCTGGGGGGCTACACCTTC. Translated, it gives CASSSPGLGGYTF.

The rearrangement uses TRBV4-3 and TRBJ2-6, with unresolved D. CDR3 size: 14 residues. The V gene lost 2 bases and the J gene lost 0 bases, with 2 bases spanning the gap. The germline CDR1 and CDR2 sequences are LGHNA and YSLEER. The DNA of the CDR3 is TGCGCCAGCAGCCAAAGCTCTGGGGCCAACGTCCTGACTTTC. Amino acid sequence: CASSQSSGANVLTF.

The chain carries TRBV19 and TRBJ1-1; D uncertain. CDR1 is LNHDA, CDR2 SQIVND, per germline (reference sequence). V was clipped by 0 bases and J by 5 bases, with 7 bases between them. The CDR3 has 13 amino acids. The CDR3 loop is CASSIEMGTEAFF. CDR3 bases: TGTGCCAGTAGTATAGAAATGGGGACTGAAGCTTTCTTT. Drawing the rest from reference TRBV19 and TRBJ1-1, the complete variable domain is DGGITQSPKYLFRKEGQNVTLSCEQNLNHDAMYWYRQDPGQGLRLIYYSQIVNDFQKGDIAEGYSVSREKKESFPLTVTSAQKNPTAFYLCASSIEMGTEAFFGQGTRLTVV.

The gene calls are TRBV25-1 and TRBJ1-6; D is undetermined. The CDR3 totals 15 residues. Germline-derived CDR1 and CDR2 are MGHDK and SYGVNS. V was shortened by 1 base and J by 4 bases, with 8 bases between the two germline ends. The DNA of the CDR3 is TGTGCCAGCAGTGAATCGGACTTTTATAATTCACCCCTCCACTTT. This translates into CASSESDFYNSPLHF.

The chain joins TRBV10-3 to TRBJ1-2, with a weak D call TRBD1 (5 bases). Germline V lookup: CDR1 ENHRY, CDR2 SYGVKD. This CDR3 region has 16 residues. V gave up 0 bases and J gave up 0 bases, with 11 bases separating them. The chain's CDR3 is CAISESGPPTNYGYTF. The CDR3 nucleotides read TGTGCCATCAGTGAGTCGGGACCGCCGACTAACTATGGCTACACCTTC.

The rearrangement joins TRBV7-9 to TRBJ1-2, with TRBD1 matching 7 bases. This CDR3 is built from 15 residues. The germline V gene has CDR1 SEHNR and CDR2 FQNEAQ (reference sequence). V shed 3 bases, J shed 1 base, and the junction held 5 bases outside the gene matches. The CDR3 reads CASSFGSGGNYGYTF. The CDR3 DNA reads TGTGCCAGCAGCTTCGGGTCAGGGGGTAACTATGGCTACACCTTC.

The chain recombines TRBV6-2 or TRBV6-3 with TRBJ2-7, with D tentatively TRBD1 (6 bases). The CDR3 covers 17 residues. V was cut by 2 bases and J by 2 bases, with 19 bases left in between. Germline V gene lookup returns CDR1 MNHEY and CDR2 SVGEGT. DNA for the CDR3: TGTGCCAGCAGTTACAAGTTGATTGGGGGCCCACCCTACGAGCAGTACTTC. This encodes CASSYKLIGGPPYEQYF.

CDR3 nucleotide sequence: TGTGCCAGCTCACCATCCCAGGCCGGATACTACGAGCAGTACTTC. Translating it yields CASSPSQAGYYEQYF. The chain recombines TRBV18 with TRBJ2-7, with no clear D. This CDR3 is 15 amino acids long. Per germline, CDR1 KGHSH and CDR2 LQKENI. Trimming took 2 bases from V and 3 from J, leaving 14 bases between them.